This T cell receptor beta chain was recorded in a study of siplizumab effects on memory and regulatory T cells. A word on this clone: Antigen: not known.

Study outcomes and limitations: In unstimulated cells, naive T cells appeared more diverse than memory T cells and seemed major alloresponse contributors.

TCRdb's copy holds only in-frame clones and misses some; the assay was immunoSEQ multiplex PCR. The table shows around 87,000 clones, with 90% occurring only once. Germline CDR1 reads MNHNS; CDR2 reads SASEGT. The CDR3 spans 15 residues. V shed 5 bases, J shed 6 bases, and the junction held 5 bases outside the gene matches. The material sequenced was CD4+ T cells sorted from blood. The rearrangement joins TRBV6-1 to TRBJ2-1; 12 bases agree with TRBD2. The TCR sequence derives from a human donor in good health. CDR3 residues: CASSKTSGRLNEQFF. The CDR3 nucleotides read TGTGCCAGCAGTAAAACTAGCGGGAGGCTCAATGAGCAGTTCTTC.